This T cell receptor (beta chain) was obtained from a study of blood T cell repertoires in COVID-19. The wider study: From T cells, B-cell-depleted T cells, or PBMCs came the material, which was cDNA or gDNA.

Enrolled through a virtual design, the participants were between about 18 and 100 years of age and came from 24 US areas. Symptom resolution, clearance, or two negative PCRs marked the recovered donors of Cohort 3. The data were produced by immunoSEQ multiplex PCR, yet TCRdb's version contains in-frame clones alone and is incomplete. The data show roughly 380,000 clones, with 70% to 90% seen just once and 1% to 1.5% held by the top ten. V was shortened by 3 bases and J by 7 bases, with 9 bases between the two germline ends. This CDR3 has 13 residues. Germline V gives CDR1 MGHDK, CDR2 SYGVNS. The chain links TRBV25-1 to TRBJ1-4; D unclear. This sequence originates from a man aged 25 to 40 who had recovered from COVID-19. Sample: PBMCs or T cells enriched from blood (not recorded which). The CDR3 here is CASSEWRIEKLFF. In nucleotides, the CDR3 is TGTGCCAGCAGTGAGTGGCGGATTGAAAAACTGTTTTTT.